These 16 T cell receptor beta chains were sequenced from one sample in a study of shared T cell receptors in the human thymus. Here immunoSEQ multiplex PCR was the method, and the copy in TCRdb shows in-frame clones only, minus some. Of more than 550,000 clones detected, roughly 85% appear once; the ten largest clones hold 0.008% to 0.011%. These records were also assigned to another study, of human thymus T cells.

The sequenced material came from thymocytes. These receptors originate from a girl less than two years old with a congenital heart defect.

The J gene is TRBJ2-2, the V gene TRBV5-6, with D unresolved. Per the germline V gene, CDR1 is SGHDT and CDR2 is YYEEEE. V shed 4 bases and J shed 8 bases, with 6 bases lying between them. CDR3 length equals 11 residues. CDR3 protein: CASSQSGELFF. In DNA form, the CDR3 reads TGTGCCAGCAGCCAATCAGGGGAGCTGTTTTTT. Filled out from reference TRBV5-6 and TRBJ2-2, the complete variable domain reads DAGVTQSPTHLIKTRGQQVTLRCSPKSGHDTVSWYQQALGQGPQFIFQYYEEEERQRGNFPDRFSGHQFPNYSSELNVNALLLGDSALYLCASSQSGELFFGEGSRLTVL.

CDR3 in amino acids: CASSRQTYNSPLHF. Written as DNA, the CDR3 is TGTGCCAGCAGTCGACAGACTTATAATTCACCCCTCCACTTT. This chain links TRBV6-5 with TRBJ1-6; TRBD1 might be the D (5 bases). The V gene's germline CDR1 is MNHEY and CDR2 SVGAGI. The CDR3 runs to 14 residues. V was clipped by 5 bases and J by 4 bases, with 9 bases between them.

This chain uses TRBV5-1 with TRBJ2-6; the D gene is possibly TRBD2 (5 bases). CDR3 length: 14 residues. The V and J ends lost 6 bases and 2 bases respectively, with 9 bases between them. Germline CDR1 SGHRS, CDR2 YFSETQ. DNA for the CDR3: TGCGCCAGCACGCGAGGGCCTGGGGCCAACGTCCTGACTTTC. It encodes CASTRGPGANVLTF. Complete variable domain (other parts from reference TRBV5-1 and TRBJ2-6): KAGVTQTPRYLIKTRGQQVTLSCSPISGHRSVSWYQQTPGQGLQFLFEYFSETQRNKGNFPGRFSGRQFSNSRSEMNVSTLELGDSALYLCASTRGPGANVLTFGAGSRLTVL.

The chain has TRBV5-6 and TRBJ1-1; 7 nucleotides align to TRBD1. The CDR3 length is 16 residues. The J segment lost 1 base and the V segment lost 0 bases, leaving 6 bases of the junction unmatched. CDR1 is SGHDT and CDR2 is YYEEEE in the germline V gene. This chain's CDR3 is CASSLERGPGNTEAFF. As DNA, the CDR3 is TGTGCCAGCAGCTTGGAAAGGGGGCCGGGGAACACTGAAGCTTTCTTT.

This sequence joins TRBV5-1 and TRBJ1-5; D unclear. V shed 1 base and J shed 2 bases, with 7 bases lying between them. The CDR3 sequence is 14 residues long. Germline V lookup: CDR1 SGHRS, CDR2 YFSETQ. For the CDR3, the DNA is TGCGCCAGCAGCTTGTTTCTCCGCAATCAGCCCCAGCATTTT. Protein product: CASSLFLRNQPQHF.

Comments on this clone: Other nucleotide sequences from this sample produce the same CDR3. This chain uses TRBV7-6 with TRBJ1-6; D is perhaps TRBD1 (6 bases). There are 20 residues in the CDR3. Trimming removed 5 bases at V and 0 bases at J, with 23 bases between. CDR1 and CDR2 from the germline V gene are SGHVS and FNYEAQ. The CDR3, as DNA: TGTGCCAGCAGCCCGACGACAGGTTTATCCAGAAGCTCCTATAATTCACCCCTCCACTTT. It encodes CASSPTTGLSRSSYNSPLHF.

The chain links TRBV5-4 to TRBJ1-2; 8 positions match TRBD1. The CDR3 loop spans 17 amino acids. With V trimmed by 3 bases and J by 6 bases, 16 bases remained unmatched. The germline CDR1 and CDR2 sequences are SGHNT and YYREEE (reference sequence). The CDR3 nucleotides read TGTGCCAGCAGCTCACGCCGGGACAGGAAACAGGAGAATGGCTACACCTTC. It is translated as CASSSRRDRKQENGYTF.

This clone was counted between two and nine times. The junction departs from the called germline gene at one end, perhaps through a read error. The chain employs TRBV7-7 and TRBJ1-1; D is unclear. The germline V gene has CDR1 SSHAT and CDR2 FNYEAQ (reference sequence). This CDR3 has 16 residues. The CDR3 DNA follows: TGTGCTAGCAGCATTCCCCGGGAGGTAGGTTGGGCTGAAGCTTTCTTT. Its protein is CASSIPREVGWAEAFF. The whole variable domain, filled in from reference TRBV7-7 and TRBJ1-1, reads GAGVSQSPRYKVTKRGQDVTLRCDPISSHATLYWYQQALGQGPEFLTYFNYEAQPDKSGLPSDRFSAERPEGSISTLTIQRTEQRDSAMYRCASSIPREVGWAEAFFGQGTRLTVV.

CDR3 amino acids: CASSVEGGAYNEQFF. The CDR3 region has the DNA TGTGCCAGCAGCGTAGAGGGGGGGGCATACAATGAGCAGTTCTTC. The chain has TRBV9 and TRBJ2-1; possible D gene TRBD2, 7 bases. The CDR3 runs to 15 residues. CDR1 SGDLS and CDR2 YYNGEE come from the germline V gene. With 0 bases removed from V and 4 bases from J, the gap between germline ends came to 11 bases. The complete variable domain, with remaining parts taken from reference TRBV9 and TRBJ2-1, reads DSGVTQTPKHLITATGQRVTLRCSPRSGDLSVYWYQQSLDQGLQFLIQYYNGEERAKGNILERFSAQQFPDLHSELNLSSLELGDSALYFCASSVEGGAYNEQFFGPGTRLTVL.

V and J are TRBV6-1 and TRBJ2-7; 10 bases line up with TRBD1. V trimming: 5 bases; J trimming: 6 bases; junction bases outside the gene matches: 10. CDR1 and CDR2 from the germline V gene are MNHNS and SASEGT. The CDR3 covers 15 residues. CDR3 DNA: TGTGCCAGCAGTCGTCCGGGACAGGGGCGGACCGAGCAGTACTTC. Protein sequence: CASSRPGQGRTEQYF.

The chain is built from TRBV5-6 and TRBJ2-7, with 10 bases identical to TRBD1. CDR3 length: 14 residues. CDR1 SGHDT and CDR2 YYEEEE come from the germline V gene. Trimming cost V 2 bases and J 2 bases; bases outside gene matches: 1. The CDR3 region is CASSFGTGAYEQYF. CDR3 nucleotide sequence: TGTGCCAGCAGCTTCGGGACAGGGGCCTACGAGCAGTACTTC.

The chain joins TRBV15 to TRBJ2-2; D remains unclear. This CDR3 contains 12 residues. The V end was cut by 1 base, the J end by 9 bases, with 6 bases between. The germline CDR1 and CDR2 sequences are LNHNV and YYDKDF (reference sequence). CDR3 DNA sequence: TGTGCCACCAGCAGAGCCCACAGGGAGCTGTTTTTT. It codes for CATSRAHRELFF. Drawing the rest from reference TRBV15 and TRBJ2-2, the complete variable domain is DAMVIQNPRYQVTQFGKPVTLSCSQTLNHNVMYWYQQKSSQAPKLLFHYYDKDFNNEADTPDNFQSRRPNTSFCFLDIRSPGLGDTAMYLCATSRAHRELFFGEGSRLTVL.

The rearrangement links TRBV10-2 to TRBJ2-3; 11 bases match TRBD2. V gave up 9 bases and J gave up 0 bases; unmatched junction bases: 14. The CDR3 totals 18 residues. The germline gives CDR1 WSHSY, CDR2 SAAADI. The CDR3 loop is CASLHFSGGAVSTDTQYF. The DNA for the CDR3 is TGCGCCAGTCTCCACTTTAGCGGGGGGGCCGTGAGCACAGATACGCAGTATTTT.

The chain has TRBV6-6 and TRBJ2-7, with TRBD1 matching 7 bases. CDR3 length: 14 amino acids. Trimming took 2 bases from V and 6 from J; bases not matched to a gene: 7. Germline-derived CDR1 and CDR2 are MNHNY and SVGAGI (reference sequence). CDR3 DNA sequence: TGTGCCAGCAGTTACGGGCAGGGGGTGAGCGAGCAGTACTTC. It specifies CASSYGQGVSEQYF.

The rearrangement uses TRBV5-4 and TRBJ2-3; the match to TRBD2 covers 11 bases. The CDR3 contains 15 residues. The germline gives CDR1 SGHNT, CDR2 YYREEE (reference sequence). The J segment lost 3 bases and the V segment lost 2 bases, leaving 2 bases of the junction unmatched. The CDR3 protein is CASSFLAGGTDTQYF. The CDR3 bases are TGTGCCAGCAGCTTCCTAGCGGGGGGAACAGATACGCAGTATTTT.

This chain links TRBV6-1 with TRBJ2-7, with a tentative D call TRBD1 (5 bases). V lost 1 base and J 2 bases, leaving 12 bases between the germline ends. Per the germline V gene, CDR1 is MNHNS and CDR2 is SASEGT. The CDR3 covers 15 residues. The CDR3 loop reads CASSEGTLIPYEQYF. The CDR3 DNA reads as TGTGCCAGCAGTGAAGGGACACTAATCCCCTACGAGCAGTACTTC.